These 5 T cell receptor beta chains came from one sample sequenced in a study of T cell repertoires in aging, cancer and after chemotherapy. Multiplex touch-down PCR with TRB-A/B primers amplified rearranged V-D-J TRB sequences. One entry per CDR3 protein results from TCRdb running MiXCR on the multiplex PCR reads. The sample holds about 6,800 distinct CDR3 sequences, around 40% seen once. Peripheral blood genomic DNA, not sorted cells or RNA, was the template. The sample was blood. The receptor source for this set is a human donor in good health.

V usage is TRBV7-3 and J usage is TRBJ1-5; 8 bases fit TRBD1. V dropped 4 bases and J dropped 6; count of bases not matched to a gene: 5. The germline CDR1 and CDR2 sequences are SGHTA and FQGTGA. The CDR3 sequence is 14 residues long. The CDR3 loop reads CASSSTGGSQPQHF. CDR3 DNA: TGTGCCAGCAGCTCCACAGGGGGTAGTCAGCCCCAGCATTTT.

The chain combines TRBV4-3 with TRBJ2-6; D is ambiguous. V gave up 0 bases and J gave up 0 bases, with 6 bases separating them. The germline V gene has CDR1 LGHNA and CDR2 YSLEER. The CDR3 has 16 residues. In nucleotides, the CDR3 is TGCGCCAGCAGCCAAGAGGTTGGCTCTGGGGCCAACGTCCTGACTTTC. Protein sequence: CASSQEVGSGANVLTF.

The chain employs TRBV11-2 and TRBJ2-7, with D perhaps matching TRBD1 (5 bases). This CDR3 has 15 amino acids. V lost 5 bases, J lost 5 bases, and 19 bases lay in between. CDR1 and CDR2 from the germline V gene are SGHAT and FQNNGV. CDR3 sequence: CASSTYRFSGHEQYF. The CDR3 bases are TGTGCCAGCAGCACGTACAGGTTTTCGGGCCACGAGCAGTACTTC. Filled out from reference TRBV11-2 and TRBJ2-7, the complete variable domain reads EAGVAQSPRYKIIEKRQSVAFWCNPISGHATLYWYQQILGQGPKLLIQFQNNGVVDDSQLPKDRFSAERLKGVDSTLKIQPAKLEDSAVYLCASSTYRFSGHEQYFGPGTRLTVT.

This clonotype came up a few times. The J gene is TRBJ2-7, the V gene TRBV24-1; D may be TRBD1 or TRBD2 (6 bases each). The CDR3 covers 13 residues. V lost 9 bases to trimming and J lost 6 bases, with 17 bases between them. Per the germline V gene, CDR1 is KGHDR and CDR2 is SFDVKD. CDR3 in amino acids: CATSRGGGTEQYF. CDR3 DNA sequence: TGTGCCACCTCCAGGGGAGGAGGTACCGAGCAGTACTTC.

This clonotype was counted a few times. The chain uses TRBV6-4 and TRBJ2-1; TRBD2 matches 10 bases. The CDR3 totals 15 residues. V dropped 0 bases and J dropped 9; count of bases not matched to a gene: 5. Per germline, CDR1 MRHNA and CDR2 SNTAGT. The CDR3 loop reads CASSDSNSGGSEQFF. CDR3 DNA sequence: TGTGCCAGCAGTGACTCGAATAGCGGGGGGTCTGAGCAGTTCTTC.